The 32 T cell receptor beta chains reported below all come from one sample, sequenced in a study of molecular identifiers for immune sequencing clone quantification. Each CDR3 protein gets one entry after TCRdb re-called the PCR reads with MiXCR. The sample includes some 66,000 distinct CDR3 sequences, roughly a fifth of them seen just once. Source material: naive CD8+ T cells from blood, with Jurkat cell RNA spiked in. Subset noted: FACS-sorted CD8+CD4-CCR7+CD45RA+ naive T cells. The receptors come from a human donor in good health. Some libraries in this study had Jurkat cell RNA spiked in.

This clonotype was seen at least ten times. The gene calls are TRBV27 and TRBJ1-5, with D maybe TRBD1 (6 bases). V lost 6 bases and J 4 bases, leaving 13 bases between the germline ends. The CDR3 has 14 residues. Germline V gene data show CDR1 as MNHEY and CDR2 as SMNVEV (reference sequence). CDR3 DNA sequence: TGTGCCAGCAGGATAAAAACAGGGAATCAGCCCCAGCATTTT. Translated, it gives CASRIKTGNQPQHF.

As concerns this clonotype: This may be a read error, as it is one base from a much larger clone. V is TRBV2 and J is TRBJ2-1, with D possibly TRBD1 on 6 matching bases. This CDR3 has 14 residues. V lost 6 bases and J lost 6, with 15 bases in between. Germline-derived CDR1 and CDR2 are SNHLY and FYNNEI. CDR3 sequence reads: CASSRTAQCNEQFF. In DNA form, the CDR3 reads TGTGCCAGCAGCCGGACAGCCCAATGCAATGAGCAGTTCTTC.

This clonotype has at least ten counts. This chain connects TRBV5-1 to TRBJ2-1, with D possibly being TRBD2 (6 bases). CDR3 length: 17 residues. Trimming stripped 1 base from V and 2 bases from J, with 16 bases between. Germline V gives CDR1 SGHRS, CDR2 YFSETQ. The CDR3 region is CASSLYAGYSTYNEQFF. The CDR3 coding sequence is TGCGCCAGCAGCTTGTACGCGGGATATAGTACCTACAATGAGCAGTTCTTC.

As to this clonotype: Given a much more abundant clone one base away, this may be a read error. For the CDR3, the DNA is TGTGCCAGCATCCGGGACTCTTACGGAGAGTCCCAGTACTTC. This codes for CASIRDSYGESQYF. This rearrangement joins TRBV7-8 to TRBJ2-5, with D maybe TRBD2 (6 bases). The CDR3 extends over 14 amino acids. Germline V gene data show CDR1 as SGHVS and CDR2 as FQNEAQ.

Note on this clonotype: Being one base from a much bigger clone, this may be a read error. The chain employs TRBV28 and TRBJ2-5; D is undetermined. The CDR3 contains 13 residues. Germline-derived CDR1 and CDR2 are MDHEN and SYDVKM. V was clipped by 7 bases and J by 5 bases, with 14 bases between them. The CDR3 sequence is CASNFQSEETQYF. Written as DNA, the CDR3 is TGTGCCAGCAATTTCCAGAGCGAGGAGACCCAGTACTTC.

Regarding this clonotype: At one end the junction does not follow the germline gene, possibly because of a read error. The chain employs TRBV20-1 and TRBJ2-7; 10 bases agree with TRBD2. The germline V gene has CDR1 DFQATT and CDR2 SNEGSKA (reference sequence). This CDR3 has 14 amino acids. The CDR3 DNA follows: TGCAGTGCCCGCCTAGCGGGGGCTACCTACGGGCAGTACTTC. Translated, it gives CSARLAGATYGQYF.

At least ten counts were recorded for this clonotype. The rearrangement uses TRBV5-1 and TRBJ1-5, with 10 bases lining up with TRBD1. The CDR3 totals 17 residues. Germline V gene lookup returns CDR1 SGHRS and CDR2 YFSETQ. J lost 5 bases, V lost 0 bases, and 8 bases had no gene match. CDR3 nucleotide sequence: TGCGCCAGCAGCTTGGTTTCGGGACAGGGGAGTTATCAGCCCCAGCATTTT. Translation gives CASSLVSGQGSYQPQHF. The whole variable domain, filled in from reference TRBV5-1 and TRBJ1-5, reads KAGVTQTPRYLIKTRGQQVTLSCSPISGHRSVSWYQQTPGQGLQFLFEYFSETQRNKGNFPGRFSGRQFSNSRSEMNVSTLELGDSALYLCASSLVSGQGSYQPQHFGDGTRLSIL.

Worth noting for this clonotype: A single base separates this from a much larger clone, so it may be a read error. This chain uses TRBV20-1 with TRBJ2-7; D is possibly TRBD2 (5 bases). Germline CDR1 is DFQATT and CDR2 is SNEGSKA (reference sequence). This CDR3 is 13 amino acids long. V shed 1 base and J shed 3 bases, with 10 bases lying between them. DNA for the CDR3: TGCAGTGCTAGAGGCGCCGGGAACTACGAGCAGTACTTC. This encodes CSARGAGNYEQYF.

As for this clonotype: No conserved phenylalanine or tryptophan ends this CDR3, so it is likely a read error. V and J are TRBV9 and TRBJ2-5; TRBD1 matches at 9 bases. The germline gives CDR1 SGDLS, CDR2 YYNGEE. The length of the CDR3 is 16 residues. V lost 4 bases to trimming and J lost 5 bases; unmatched junction nucleotides: 12. This CDR3 is CASSSSDRGIWETQYL. In DNA, the CDR3 is TGTGCCAGCAGCTCCTCGGACAGGGGAATTTGGGAGACCCAGTACCTC.

Comment on this clonotype: It may be a read error: a sequence one base away is much more abundant. The rearrangement uses TRBV7-2 and TRBJ2-1, with D perhaps matching TRBD2 (5 bases). In germline, CDR1 is SGHTA, CDR2 FQGNSA. CDR3 length: 12 residues. CDR3 amino acids: CANSLGFEGVGF. CDR3 DNA: TGTGCCAACAGCTTAGGATTCGAGGGTGTGGGCTTC.

The sample holds many counts of this clonotype. The rearrangement joins TRBV7-8 to TRBJ2-2; 9 bases agree with TRBD1. V was clipped by 1 base and J by 4 bases; unmatched bases: 7. CDR3 size: 17 residues. The germline V gene encodes CDR1 SGHVS and CDR2 FQNEAQ. CDR3 DNA: TGTGCCAGCAGCTTAGAGACGGGGGACAGGGTCACCGGGGAGCTGTTTTTT. This codes for CASSLETGDRVTGELFF. Supplemented by reference TRBV7-8 and TRBJ2-2, the full variable domain reads GAGVSQSPRYKVAKRGQDVALRCDPISGHVSLFWYQQALGQGPEFLTYFQNEAQLDKSGLPSDRFFAERPEGSVSTLKIQRTQQEDSAVYLCASSLETGDRVTGELFFGEGSRLTVL.

The chain employs TRBV19 and TRBJ2-1; 7 bases are shared with TRBD2. Germline CDR1 and CDR2: LNHDA and SQIVND (reference sequence). J lost 9 bases, V lost 5 bases, and 10 bases had no gene match. The CDR3 runs 14 residues. CDR3 DNA sequence: TGTGCCAGTAGTTGGGGGGAGGGCCCTGGTGAGCAGTTCTTC. Protein sequence: CASSWGEGPGEQFF.

This clonotype was counted many times. This sequence joins TRBV27 and TRBJ1-6; D is unresolved. The CDR3 has 15 residues. Looked up from germline, CDR1 is MNHEY and CDR2 is SMNVEV (reference sequence). V was trimmed by 0 bases and J by 7 bases, leaving 10 bases between them. The CDR3 reads CASSLSYLGNSPLHF. The CDR3 DNA is TGTGCCAGCAGTTTATCGTATTTGGGGAATTCACCCCTCCACTTT.

This clonotype was found many times. The V call is TRBV4-1, the J call TRBJ1-2; 7 bases align to TRBD1. The CDR3 contains 17 residues. The germline gives CDR1 MGHRA, CDR2 YSYEKL. Trimming at V came to 1 base and at J to 8 bases, leaving 16 bases not matched to a gene. The CDR3 bases are TGCGCCAGCAGCCAAGTGTTTGACAGGGAGGGACATTACGGCTACACCTTC. Amino acid sequence: CASSQVFDREGHYGYTF.

In this sample, this clonotype turned up many times. The rearrangement joins TRBV23-1 to TRBJ2-1; 11 bases are a match to TRBD2. TRBV23-1 is known as an ORF, though its function is uncertain. The length of the CDR3 is 18 residues. The V gene end was trimmed by 2 bases and the J gene end by 7 bases; junction bases not matched to a gene: 13. The CDR3 is CASSQKFPSGRLSNEQFF. For the CDR3, the DNA is TGCGCCAGCAGTCAAAAATTCCCTAGCGGGAGGTTAAGTAATGAGCAGTTCTTC.

In this sample, this clonotype turned up a few times. V is TRBV4-1 and J is TRBJ2-3; 13 positions match TRBD2. V shed 2 bases, J shed 6 bases, and the junction held 5 bases outside the gene matches. Germline CDR1 MGHRA, CDR2 YSYEKL. This CDR3 region has 16 residues. DNA of the CDR3: TGCGCCAGCAGCCAACGACTAGCGGGAGGTTTGGATACGCAGTATTTT. It encodes CASSQRLAGGLDTQYF.

This clonotype came up many times. This chain connects TRBV10-3 to TRBJ1-2; D gene unclear. V lost 2 bases to trimming and J lost 2 bases, with 9 bases between them. The CDR3 covers 14 residues. The V gene's germline CDR1 is ENHRY and CDR2 SYGVKD. CDR3 bases: TGTGCCATCAGTGAGGGCGGCGGCAACTATGGCTACACCTTC. Translating gives CAISEGGGNYGYTF.

This clonotype showed up many times. The chain links TRBV27 to TRBJ1-1; D is perhaps TRBD1 (5 bases). This CDR3 comprises 16 residues. Germline V gene data show CDR1 as MNHEY and CDR2 as SMNVEV (reference sequence). V gave up 2 bases and J gave up 1 base, with 14 bases separating them. The CDR3 protein is CASSLMGMTENTEAFF. Here the CDR3 DNA reads TGTGCCAGCAGTTTAATGGGTATGACAGAGAACACTGAAGCTTTCTTT.

This clonotype was counted a single time. Germline is not matched at one junction end, which may reflect a read error. The rearrangement joins TRBV6-4 to TRBJ2-1, with D tentatively TRBD2 (5 bases). Germline V gives CDR1 MRHNA, CDR2 SNTAGT. The CDR3 is 16 residues long. The CDR3 here is CASSPREGVSCNEQFF. CDR3 in DNA: TGTGCCAGCAGTCCGAGGGAAGGTGTATCCTGCAATGAGCAGTTCTTC.

This clonotype was recorded a few times. The chain couples TRBV13 to TRBJ2-1; D uncertain. Trimming took 3 bases from V and 0 from J, leaving 0 bases between them. This CDR3 has 12 residues. Germline assignment: CDR1 PRHDT and CDR2 FYEKMQ (reference sequence). DNA of the CDR3: TGTGCCAGCAGCTTCTCCTACAATGAGCAGTTCTTC. Amino acids: CASSFSYNEQFF. Together with reference TRBV13 and TRBJ2-1, the CDR3 gives the full variable domain: AAGVIQSPRHLIKEKRETATLKCYPIPRHDTVYWYQQGPGQDPQFLISFYEKMQSDKGSIPDRFSAQQFSDYHSELNMSSLELGDSALYFCASSFSYNEQFFGPGTRLTVL.

This clonotype has at least ten counts. V gene TRBV29-1 combines with J gene TRBJ2-2; D perhaps matches TRBD1 (7 bases). Germline lookup yields CDR1 SQVTM and CDR2 ANQGSEA. There are 13 residues in the CDR3. In DNA form, the CDR3 reads TGCAGTGGAGGGGGCGGCAACACCGGGGAGCTGTTTTTT. This codes for CSGGGGNTGELFF.

The chain recombines TRBV9 with TRBJ2-3, with 13 bases that match TRBD2. The length of the CDR3 is 16 residues. Germline assignment: CDR1 SGDLS and CDR2 YYNGEE. V lost 4 bases and J lost 4; bases outside the gene matches: 6. In DNA form, the CDR3 reads TGTGCCAGCAGCATAGGACTAGCGGGAGACGCAGATACGCAGTATTTT. Residues: CASSIGLAGDADTQYF. The variable domain in full, completed from reference TRBV9 and TRBJ2-3, reads DSGVTQTPKHLITATGQRVTLRCSPRSGDLSVYWYQQSLDQGLQFLIQYYNGEERAKGNILERFSAQQFPDLHSELNLSSLELGDSALYFCASSIGLAGDADTQYFGPGTRLTVL.

The chain couples TRBV12-3 or TRBV12-4 to TRBJ2-1; D ambiguous. The CDR3 runs to 16 residues. Trimming pared 7 bases from V and 0 bases from J, leaving 16 bases between. The CDR3 loop is CASTGGGASSYNEQFF. As DNA, the CDR3 is TGTGCCAGCACTGGCGGCGGAGCGAGCTCCTACAATGAGCAGTTCTTC.

The table lists this clonotype with many counts. The rearrangement joins TRBV11-3 to TRBJ2-1; no clear D gene. This CDR3 spans 14 amino acids. The V gene's germline CDR1 is SGHNT and CDR2 YENEEA. The germline V and J ends were trimmed by 5 bases and 7 bases, with 15 bases remaining between them. The CDR3: CASSHQRLKNEQFF. DNA of the CDR3: TGTGCCAGCAGCCACCAGAGGCTAAAAAATGAGCAGTTCTTC.

This clonotype appeared many times. This chain connects TRBV27 to TRBJ2-7; D not certain. CDR1 MNHEY and CDR2 SMNVEV come from the germline V gene (reference sequence). V was clipped by 0 bases and J by 7 bases, with 16 bases between them. The CDR3 runs 15 residues. The CDR3 sequence is CASSLSIAGFREQYF. CDR3 coding DNA: TGTGCCAGCAGTTTATCGATTGCCGGGTTCCGGGAGCAGTACTTC.

This clonotype was seen at least ten times. This chain's CDR3 is CASSPSSTGAGANVLTF. The CDR3 DNA is TGCGCCAGCAGCCCGTCCTCCACAGGGGCTGGGGCCAACGTCCTGACTTTC. V is TRBV4-3 and J is TRBJ2-6, with TRBD1 matching over 7 bases. CDR1 and CDR2 (germline): LGHNA, YSLEER. The CDR3 runs 17 residues. Trimming removed 4 bases from V and 2 bases from J; junction bases left unmatched: 8.

As for this clonotype: A much larger clone lies a single base off, so this may be a read error. The chain combines TRBV7-9 with TRBJ2-1, with D possibly matching TRBD2 (5 bases). The CDR3 spans 11 residues. Germline lookup yields CDR1 SEHNR and CDR2 FQNEAQ (reference sequence). The CDR3 nucleotides are TGTGCCGGCAGCCGGGGTATTGAGCAGTTCTTC. Its protein is CAGSRGIEQFF.

With respect to this clonotype: Just one base apart from a much larger clone, this may be a read error. The chain couples TRBV19 to TRBJ1-1, with unresolved D. CDR3 length equals 17 residues. CDR1 and CDR2 from the germline V gene are LNHDA and SQIVND (reference sequence). The CDR3 nucleotides are TGTGCCAGTAGTATCTCGGTGCTTGGCTTACTAAACACTGGAGCTTTCTTT. This encodes CASSISVLGLLNTGAFF. Together with reference TRBV19 and TRBJ1-1, the CDR3 gives the full variable domain: DGGITQSPKYLFRKEGQNVTLSCEQNLNHDAMYWYRQDPGQGLRLIYYSQIVNDFQKGDIAEGYSVSREKKESFPLTVTSAQKNPTAFYLCASSISVLGLLNTGAFFGQGTRLTVV.

The chain has TRBV5-4 and TRBJ2-1; unclear D gene. Trimming stripped 4 bases from V and 0 bases from J, with 11 bases between. CDR1 is SGHNT and CDR2 is YYREEE in the germline V gene (reference sequence). The CDR3 extends over 15 amino acids. In DNA form, the CDR3 reads TGTGCCAGCAGCCCCGACCTGAGCTCCTACAATGAGCAGTTCTTC. It is translated as CASSPDLSSYNEQFF.

The table lists this clonotype with many counts. The CDR3 nucleotides read TGTGCCAGCAGTTTACCAGGGCAGGACGCTGGCTACACCTTC. As protein: CASSLPGQDAGYTF. The chain carries TRBV28 and TRBJ1-2, with TRBD1 as a possible D gene (5 bases). Trimming removed 2 bases from V and 7 bases from J, with 14 bases in between. In germline, CDR1 is MDHEN, CDR2 SYDVKM. This CDR3 has 14 amino acids.

This clonotype was counted ten times or more. Being one base from a much bigger clone, this may be a read error. The V call is TRBV29-1, the J call TRBJ2-3, with D tentatively TRBD1 (5 bases). The CDR3 is made up of 14 amino acids. Per the germline V gene, CDR1 is SQVTM and CDR2 is ANQGSEA. CDR3 sequence: CSVENGQGPDAQYF. The CDR3 nucleotides are TGCAGCGTTGAAAACGGGCAGGGTCCAGATGCGCAGTATTTT.

This clonotype was detected many times. The chain carries TRBV4-1 and TRBJ2-1, with a weak D call TRBD2 (5 bases). Trimming cost V 0 bases and J 4 bases, with 10 bases left between them. CDR1 and CDR2 (germline): MGHRA, YSYEKL. This CDR3 has 15 residues. The CDR3 DNA reads as TGCGCCAGCAGCCAAGAGAGCGGAGAGTACAATGAGCAGTTCTTC. Protein product: CASSQESGEYNEQFF.